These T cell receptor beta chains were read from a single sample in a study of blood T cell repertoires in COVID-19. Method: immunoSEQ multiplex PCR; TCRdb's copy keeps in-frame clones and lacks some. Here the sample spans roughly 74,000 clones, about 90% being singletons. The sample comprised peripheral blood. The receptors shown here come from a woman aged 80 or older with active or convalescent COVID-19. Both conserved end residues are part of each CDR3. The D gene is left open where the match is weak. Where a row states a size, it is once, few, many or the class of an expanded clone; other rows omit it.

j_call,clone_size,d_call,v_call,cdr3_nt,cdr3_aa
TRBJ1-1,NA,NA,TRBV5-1,TGCGCCAGCAGCTTGGTGGGGCAGACTAACACTGAAGCTTTCTTT,CASSLVGQTNTEAFF
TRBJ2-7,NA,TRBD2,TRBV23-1,TGCGCCAGCAGTCAATCGGTAGCGGGAGGGTACGAGCAGTACTTC,CASSQSVAGGYEQYF
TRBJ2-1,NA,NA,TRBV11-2,TGTGCCAGCAGCCAGGGTAATAGCGGAGGCGATGAGCAGTTCTTC,CASSQGNSGGDEQFF
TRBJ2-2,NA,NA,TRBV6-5,TGTGCCAGCAGTTACTCCCCGGGGGGGGAGCTGTTTTTT,CASSYSPGGELFF
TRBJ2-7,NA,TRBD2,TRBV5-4,TGTGCCAGCAGCTTGGCCAGCGGGGTGACCTACGAGCAGTACTTC,CASSLASGVTYEQYF
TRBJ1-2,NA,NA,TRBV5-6,TGTGCCAGCAGCTTGTATGGCAACTATAACTATGGCTACACCTTC,CASSLYGNYNYGYTF
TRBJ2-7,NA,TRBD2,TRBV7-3,TGTGCCAGCAGCTTAACGGGACTAGTCAACGAGCAGTACTTC,CASSLTGLVNEQYF
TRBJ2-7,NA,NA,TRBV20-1,TGCAGTGCTTTAGGAGCCTACGAGCAGTACTTC,CSALGAYEQYF
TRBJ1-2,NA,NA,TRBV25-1,TGTGCCAGCAGTGAACCACAGGGTAACTATGGCTACACCTTC,CASSEPQGNYGYTF
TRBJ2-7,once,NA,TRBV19,TGTGCCAGTAGTATAACCGGGACACCCGAGCAGTACTTC,CASSITGTPEQYF